One and the same sample provided the 8 T cell receptor beta chains below, sequenced in a study of blood T cell repertoires in COVID-19 (dated by TCRdb to the early 2020s). The receptor library was made with the immunoSEQ multiplex PCR assay. The table was pulled from immuneACCESS by TCRdb, which kept in-frame rearrangements only. Such tables lose some clones; where checked, under half of the loss comes from unresolved V genes, and the rest has no known cause. The sample has 180,000 or so clones on record, approximately 87% of them singletons. Clones ranked in the top ten supply roughly 18% of the sample. What was sequenced was peripheral blood. These receptors all stem from a person between 65 and 79 years old with COVID-19, enrolled during active disease.

The V and J genes are TRBV7-2 and TRBJ2-7; D not certain. CDR3 length: 12 amino acids. Germline CDR1 SGHTA, CDR2 FQGNSA. V shed 4 bases and J shed 4 bases, with 8 bases lying between them. CDR3 amino acids: CASSYTLYEQYF. In nucleotides, the CDR3 is TGTGCCAGCAGCTACACCCTTTACGAGCAGTACTTC.

V is TRBV10-3 and J is TRBJ1-5, with D possibly matching TRBD1 (6 bases). The germline V and J ends were trimmed by 4 bases and 6 bases, with 13 bases remaining between them. The CDR3 has 14 amino acids. CDR1 is ENHRY and CDR2 is SYGVKD in the germline V gene. CDR3 sequence: CAISVVQGGQPQHF. DNA for the CDR3: TGTGCCATCAGTGTAGTACAGGGCGGTCAGCCCCAGCATTTT.

For this clone: At the DNA level, this CDR3 is encoded by other sequences in the same sample as well. The chain uses TRBV19 and TRBJ1-3; possibly TRBD1 for D (6 bases). This CDR3 has 15 amino acids. V was shortened by 5 bases and J by 0 bases, with 11 bases between the two germline ends. The germline CDR1 and CDR2 sequences are LNHDA and SQIVND (reference sequence). The CDR3 coding sequence is TGTGCCAGTAGTCCGACAGGAGACTCTGGAAACACCATATATTTT. Protein: CASSPTGDSGNTIYF.

On this clone: At the DNA level, this CDR3 is encoded by other sequences in the same sample as well. The chain recombines TRBV4-1 with TRBJ2-7, with TRBD1 as a possible D gene (5 bases). CDR1 MGHRA and CDR2 YSYEKL come from the germline V gene. V was cut by 1 base and J by 3 bases, with 10 bases left in between. This CDR3 is 14 amino acids long. As DNA, the CDR3 is TGCGCCAGCAGCCAAGTAGACAGAGGCTACGAGCAGTACTTC. This gives the protein CASSQVDRGYEQYF.

The V call is TRBV9, the J call TRBJ2-1; D is possibly TRBD1 (6 bases). Between the trimmed V and J ends, which lost 5 bases and 8 bases, there was a span of 17 bases. The CDR3 loop spans 14 amino acids. CDR1 and CDR2 (germline): SGDLS, YYNGEE. The CDR3 here is CASSLRQVGDEQFF. The CDR3 nucleotides are TGTGCCAGCAGTCTGCGACAGGTGGGGGATGAGCAGTTCTTC.

This CDR3 is CASSPSPGSRISPLHF. CDR3 sequence (DNA): TGTGCCAGCAGCCCAAGCCCAGGATCAAGGATTTCACCCCTCCACTTT. This chain links TRBV7-3 with TRBJ1-6; D call uncertain. The CDR3 runs 16 residues. V dropped 5 bases and J dropped 9 bases, with 20 bases sitting between them. Per germline, CDR1 SGHTA and CDR2 FQGTGA.

This sequence joins TRBV28 and TRBJ1-4, with D possibly TRBD1 on 5 matching bases. Trimming took 11 bases from V and 3 from J, leaving 10 bases between them. The length of the CDR3 is 12 residues. Germline V CDR1 and CDR2: MDHEN, SYDVKM. The CDR3 DNA is TGTGCCGCCAGGGTGGCTAATGAAAAACTGTTTTTT. This encodes CAARVANEKLFF.

This chain joins TRBV25-1 and TRBJ1-2; TRBD1 agrees at 8 bases. Losses at the gene ends were 6 bases for V and 6 bases for J; bases not matched to a gene: 6. The CDR3 is 13 amino acids. Germline V gene data show CDR1 as MGHDK and CDR2 as SYGVNS. CDR3 nucleotide sequence: TGTGCCAGCAGCCGGACAGGGTGGAATGGCTACACCTTC. Protein product: CASSRTGWNGYTF.